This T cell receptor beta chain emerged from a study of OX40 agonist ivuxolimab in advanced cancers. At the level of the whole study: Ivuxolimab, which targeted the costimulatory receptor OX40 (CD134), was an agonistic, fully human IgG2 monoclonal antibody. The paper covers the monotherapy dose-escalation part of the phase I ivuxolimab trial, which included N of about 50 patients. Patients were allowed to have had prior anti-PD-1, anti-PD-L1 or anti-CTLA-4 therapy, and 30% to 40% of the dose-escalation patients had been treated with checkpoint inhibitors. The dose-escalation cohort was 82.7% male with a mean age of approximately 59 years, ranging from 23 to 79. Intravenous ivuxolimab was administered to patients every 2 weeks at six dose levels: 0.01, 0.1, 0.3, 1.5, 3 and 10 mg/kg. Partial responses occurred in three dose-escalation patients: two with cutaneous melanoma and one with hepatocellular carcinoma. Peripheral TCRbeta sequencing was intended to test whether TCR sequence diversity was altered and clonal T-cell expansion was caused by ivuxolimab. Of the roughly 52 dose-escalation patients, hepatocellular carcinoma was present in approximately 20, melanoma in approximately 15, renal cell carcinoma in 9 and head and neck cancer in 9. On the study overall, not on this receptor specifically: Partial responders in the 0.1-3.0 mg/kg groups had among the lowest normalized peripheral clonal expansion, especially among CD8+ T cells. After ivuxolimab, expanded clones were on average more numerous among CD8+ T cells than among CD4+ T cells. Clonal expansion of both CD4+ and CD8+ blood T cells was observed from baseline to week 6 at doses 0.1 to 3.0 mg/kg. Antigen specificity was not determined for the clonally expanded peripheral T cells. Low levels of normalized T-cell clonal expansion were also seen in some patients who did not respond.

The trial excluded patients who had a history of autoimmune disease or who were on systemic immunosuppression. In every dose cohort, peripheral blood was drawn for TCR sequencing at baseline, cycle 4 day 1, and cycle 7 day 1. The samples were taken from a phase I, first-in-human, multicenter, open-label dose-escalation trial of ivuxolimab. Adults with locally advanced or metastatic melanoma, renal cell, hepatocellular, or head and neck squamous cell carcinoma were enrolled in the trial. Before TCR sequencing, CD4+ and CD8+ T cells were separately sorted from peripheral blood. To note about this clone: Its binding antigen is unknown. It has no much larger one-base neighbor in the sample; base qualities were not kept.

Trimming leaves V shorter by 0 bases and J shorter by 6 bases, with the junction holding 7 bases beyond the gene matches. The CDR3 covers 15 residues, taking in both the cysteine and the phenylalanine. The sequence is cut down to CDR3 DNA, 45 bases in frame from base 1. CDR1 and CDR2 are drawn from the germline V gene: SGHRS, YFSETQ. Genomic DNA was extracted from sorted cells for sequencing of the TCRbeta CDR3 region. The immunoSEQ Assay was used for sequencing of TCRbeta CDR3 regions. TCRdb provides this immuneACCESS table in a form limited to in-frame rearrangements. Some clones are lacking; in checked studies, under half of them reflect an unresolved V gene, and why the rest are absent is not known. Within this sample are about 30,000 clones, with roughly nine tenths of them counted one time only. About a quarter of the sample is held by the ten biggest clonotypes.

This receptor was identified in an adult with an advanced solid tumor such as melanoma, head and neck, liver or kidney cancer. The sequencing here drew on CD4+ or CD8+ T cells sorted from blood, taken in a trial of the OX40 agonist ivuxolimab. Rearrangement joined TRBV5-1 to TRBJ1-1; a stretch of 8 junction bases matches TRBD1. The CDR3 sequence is CASSLESLQGAEAFF. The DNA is TGCGCCAGCAGCTTGGAATCGTTACAGGGGGCTGAAGCTTTCTTT. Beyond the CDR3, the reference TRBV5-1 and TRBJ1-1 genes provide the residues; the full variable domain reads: KAGVTQTPRYLIKTRGQQVTLSCSPISGHRSVSWYQQTPGQGLQFLFEYFSETQRNKGNFPGRFSGRQFSNSRSEMNVSTLELGDSALYLCASSLESLQGAEAFFGQGTRLTVV.